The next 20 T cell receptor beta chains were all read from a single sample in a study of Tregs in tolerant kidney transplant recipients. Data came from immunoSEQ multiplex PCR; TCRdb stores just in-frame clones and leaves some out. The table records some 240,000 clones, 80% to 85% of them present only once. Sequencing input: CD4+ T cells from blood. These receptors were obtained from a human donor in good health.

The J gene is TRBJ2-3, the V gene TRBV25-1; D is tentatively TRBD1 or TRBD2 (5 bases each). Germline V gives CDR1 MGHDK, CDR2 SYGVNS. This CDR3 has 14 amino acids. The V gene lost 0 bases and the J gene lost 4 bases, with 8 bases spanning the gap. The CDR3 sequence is CASSEYRGSDTQYF. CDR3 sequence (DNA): TGTGCCAGCAGTGAATACCGGGGCTCAGATACGCAGTATTTT.

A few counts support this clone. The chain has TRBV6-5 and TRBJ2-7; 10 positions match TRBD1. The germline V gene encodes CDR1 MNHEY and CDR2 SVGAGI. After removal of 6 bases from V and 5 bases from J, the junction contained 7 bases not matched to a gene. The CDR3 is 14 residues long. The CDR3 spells CASSSGTGVHEQYF. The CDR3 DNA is TGTGCCAGCAGCTCCGGGACAGGGGTCCACGAGCAGTACTTC.

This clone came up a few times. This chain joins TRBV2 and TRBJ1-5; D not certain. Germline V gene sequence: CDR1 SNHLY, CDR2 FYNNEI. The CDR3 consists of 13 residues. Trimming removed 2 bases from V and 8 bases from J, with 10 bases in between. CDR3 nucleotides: TGTGCCAGCAGTGAAAGGCCCCCGAAGCCCCAGCATTTT. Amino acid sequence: CASSERPPKPQHF.

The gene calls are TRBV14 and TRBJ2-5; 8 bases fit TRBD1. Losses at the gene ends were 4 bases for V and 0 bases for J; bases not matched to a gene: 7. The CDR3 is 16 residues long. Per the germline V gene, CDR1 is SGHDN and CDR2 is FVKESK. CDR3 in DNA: TGTGCCAGCAGCCCAGGACAGGGCCTGTACCAAGAGACCCAGTACTTC. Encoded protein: CASSPGQGLYQETQYF.

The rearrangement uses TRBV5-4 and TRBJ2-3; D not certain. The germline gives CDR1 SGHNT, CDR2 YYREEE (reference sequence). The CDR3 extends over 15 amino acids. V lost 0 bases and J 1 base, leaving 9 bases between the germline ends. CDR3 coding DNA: TGTGCCAGCAGCTTGGACTCGAAGGGCACAGATACGCAGTATTTT. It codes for CASSLDSKGTDTQYF.

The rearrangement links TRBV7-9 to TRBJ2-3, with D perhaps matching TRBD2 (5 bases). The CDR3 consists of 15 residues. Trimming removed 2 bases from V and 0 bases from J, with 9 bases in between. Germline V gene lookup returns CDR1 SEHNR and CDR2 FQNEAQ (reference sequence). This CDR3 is CASSLSLASTDTQYF. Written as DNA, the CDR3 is TGTGCCAGCAGCTTAAGCCTAGCTAGCACAGATACGCAGTATTTT. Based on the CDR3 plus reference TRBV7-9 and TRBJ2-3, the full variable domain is DTGVSQNPRHKITKRGQNVTFRCDPISEHNRLYWYRQTLGQGPEFLTYFQNEAQLEKSRLLSDRFSAERPKGSFSTLEIQRTEQGDSAMYLCASSLSLASTDTQYFGPGTRLTVL.

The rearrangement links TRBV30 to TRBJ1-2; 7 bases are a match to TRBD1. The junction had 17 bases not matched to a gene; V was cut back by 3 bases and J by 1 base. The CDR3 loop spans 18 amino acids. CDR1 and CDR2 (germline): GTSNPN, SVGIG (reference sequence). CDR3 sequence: CAWRGGGGLVAVNYGYTF. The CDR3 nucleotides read TGTGCCTGGAGAGGTGGAGGGGGCCTGGTGGCAGTTAACTATGGCTACACCTTC. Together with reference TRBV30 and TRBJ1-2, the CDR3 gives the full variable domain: SQTIHQWPATLVQPVGSPLSLECTVEGTSNPNLYWYRQAAGRGLQLLFYSVGIGQISSEVPQNLSASRPQDRQFILSSKKLLLSDSGFYLCAWRGGGGLVAVNYGYTFGSGTRLTVV.

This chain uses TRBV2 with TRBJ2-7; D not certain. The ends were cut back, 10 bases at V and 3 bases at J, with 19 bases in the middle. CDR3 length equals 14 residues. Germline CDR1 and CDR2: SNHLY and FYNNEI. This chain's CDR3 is CATINSLLGYEQYF. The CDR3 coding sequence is TGTGCCACTATAAATAGCCTACTGGGCTACGAGCAGTACTTC.

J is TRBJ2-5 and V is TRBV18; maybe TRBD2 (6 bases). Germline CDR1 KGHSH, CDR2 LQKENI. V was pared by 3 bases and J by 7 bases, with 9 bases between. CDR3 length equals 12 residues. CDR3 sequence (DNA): TGTGCCAGCTCACCCGCCGGGGGGACCCAGTACTTC. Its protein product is CASSPAGGTQYF. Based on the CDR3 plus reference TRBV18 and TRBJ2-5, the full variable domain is NAGVMQNPRHLVRRRGQEARLRCSPMKGHSHVYWYRQLPEEGLKFMVYLQKENIIDESGMPKERFSAEFPKEGPSILRIQQVVRGDSAAYFCASSPAGGTQYFGPGTRLLVL.

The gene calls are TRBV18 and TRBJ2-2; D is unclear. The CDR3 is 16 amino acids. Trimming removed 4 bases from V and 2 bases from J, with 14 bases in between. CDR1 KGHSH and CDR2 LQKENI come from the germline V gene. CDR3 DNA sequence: TGTGCCAGCTCACAACAGCAGGACGGAAACACCGGGGAGCTGTTTTTT. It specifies CASSQQQDGNTGELFF.

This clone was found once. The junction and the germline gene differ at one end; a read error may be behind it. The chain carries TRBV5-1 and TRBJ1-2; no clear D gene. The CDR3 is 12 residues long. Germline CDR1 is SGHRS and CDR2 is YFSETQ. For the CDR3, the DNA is TGCGCCGGCAGCTTGGCTATGGGGGGCTACACCTTC. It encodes CAGSLAMGGYTF.

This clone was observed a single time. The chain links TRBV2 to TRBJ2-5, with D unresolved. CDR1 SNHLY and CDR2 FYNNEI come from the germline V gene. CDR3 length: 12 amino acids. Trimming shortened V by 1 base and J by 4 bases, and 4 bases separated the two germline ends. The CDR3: CASSEDRETQYF. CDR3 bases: TGTGCCAGCAGTGAAGACAGAGAGACCCAGTACTTC.

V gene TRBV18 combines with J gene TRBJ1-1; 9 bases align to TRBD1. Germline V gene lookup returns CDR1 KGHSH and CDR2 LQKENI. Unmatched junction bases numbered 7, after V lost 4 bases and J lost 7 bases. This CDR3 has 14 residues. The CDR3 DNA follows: TGTGCCAGCTCACTTGGACAGGGGCTGGGTGAAGCTTTCTTT. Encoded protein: CASSLGQGLGEAFF.

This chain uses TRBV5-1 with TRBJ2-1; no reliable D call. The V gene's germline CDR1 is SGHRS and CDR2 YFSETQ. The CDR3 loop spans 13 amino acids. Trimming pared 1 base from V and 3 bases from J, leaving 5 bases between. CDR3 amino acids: CASSLYGYNEQFF. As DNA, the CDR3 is TGCGCCAGCAGCTTGTACGGCTACAATGAGCAGTTCTTC.

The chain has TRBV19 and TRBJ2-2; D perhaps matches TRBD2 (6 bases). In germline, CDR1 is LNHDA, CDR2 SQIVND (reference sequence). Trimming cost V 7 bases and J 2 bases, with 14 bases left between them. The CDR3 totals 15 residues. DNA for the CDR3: TGTGCCAGTATTTCCGGGACTGAAAACACCGGGGAGCTGTTTTTT. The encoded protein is CASISGTENTGELFF. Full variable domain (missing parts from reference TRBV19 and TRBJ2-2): DGGITQSPKYLFRKEGQNVTLSCEQNLNHDAMYWYRQDPGQGLRLIYYSQIVNDFQKGDIAEGYSVSREKKESFPLTVTSAQKNPTAFYLCASISGTENTGELFFGEGSRLTVL.

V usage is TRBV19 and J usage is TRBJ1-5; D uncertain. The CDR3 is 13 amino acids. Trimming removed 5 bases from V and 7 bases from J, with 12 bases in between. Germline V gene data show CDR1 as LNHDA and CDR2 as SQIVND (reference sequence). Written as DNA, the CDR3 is TGTGCCAGTAGTTCACCCGGCGGGCAGCCCCAGCATTTT. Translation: CASSSPGGQPQHF.

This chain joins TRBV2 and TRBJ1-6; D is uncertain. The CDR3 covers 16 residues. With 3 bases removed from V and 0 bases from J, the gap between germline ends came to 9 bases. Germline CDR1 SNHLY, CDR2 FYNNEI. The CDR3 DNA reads TGTGCCAGCAGTGATTTAGGGAGCTCCTATAATTCACCCCTCCACTTT. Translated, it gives CASSDLGSSYNSPLHF.

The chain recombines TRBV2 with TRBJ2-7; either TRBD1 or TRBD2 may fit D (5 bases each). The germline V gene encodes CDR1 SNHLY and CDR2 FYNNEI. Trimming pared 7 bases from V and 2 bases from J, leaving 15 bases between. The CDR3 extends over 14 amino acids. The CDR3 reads CASKRGTETYEQYF. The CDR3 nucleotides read TGTGCCAGCAAGAGAGGGACGGAAACCTACGAGCAGTACTTC. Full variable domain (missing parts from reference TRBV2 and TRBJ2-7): EPEVTQTPSHQVTQMGQEVILRCVPISNHLYFYWYRQILGQKVEFLVSFYNNEISEKSEIFDDQFSVERPDGSNFTLKIRSTKLEDSAMYFCASKRGTETYEQYFGPGTRLTVT.

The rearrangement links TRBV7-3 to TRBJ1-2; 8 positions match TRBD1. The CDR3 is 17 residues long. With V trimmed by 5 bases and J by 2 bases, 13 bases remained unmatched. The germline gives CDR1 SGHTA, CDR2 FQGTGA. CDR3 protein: CASSPSGVTGVNYGYTF. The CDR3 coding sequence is TGTGCCAGCAGCCCCTCGGGGGTGACAGGGGTCAACTATGGCTACACCTTC.

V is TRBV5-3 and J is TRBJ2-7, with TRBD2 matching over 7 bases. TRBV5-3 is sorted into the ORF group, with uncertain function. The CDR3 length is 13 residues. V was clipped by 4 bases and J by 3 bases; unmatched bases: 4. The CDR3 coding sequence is TGTGCCAGAAGCCACGGACTAGGCTACGAGCAGTACTTC. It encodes CARSHGLGYEQYF.